A single sample is the source of the 7 T cell receptor beta chains below, sequenced in a study of shared clonotypes between healthy human individuals (dated by TCRdb to about 2020). Libraries were prepared through the immunoSEQ multiplex PCR assay. The source is immuneACCESS, and TCRdb retained only in-frame sequences with V and J called. Part of the clones is not carried over; for the studies checked, unresolved V genes explain less than half of this, and the remainder is unexplained. Counted in this sample were around 1,100,000 clones; approximately 75% of them appeared once. The ten top clones hold roughly 0.82% of the sample. The sample was memory CD4+ T cells from PBMCs. What the cell subset or site label conveys for this sample: CD45RA-negative fraction. These receptors came from a man between 18 and 35 years old in good health. Some clones in this sample may be carry-over from other donors' samples.

V is TRBV14 and J is TRBJ2-3; the D is unclear. This CDR3 comprises 15 residues. Trimming took 8 bases from V and 0 from J, leaving 15 bases between them. Germline assignment: CDR1 SGHDN and CDR2 FVKESK. CDR3 region: CASASGFLSTDTQYF. CDR3 in DNA: TGTGCCAGCGCCTCGGGCTTTCTTAGCACAGATACGCAGTATTTT.

The rearrangement joins TRBV6-6 to TRBJ1-4, with 10 bases matching TRBD1. Losses at the gene ends were 2 bases for V and 8 bases for J; bases not matched to a gene: 2. The CDR3 spans 14 residues. Germline values: CDR1 MNHNY, CDR2 SVGAGI (reference sequence). The chain's CDR3 is CASSYGTGDEKLFF. The CDR3 nucleotides read TGTGCCAGCAGTTACGGGACAGGGGACGAAAAACTGTTTTTT.

Comments on this clone: A much larger clone lies one base from this, so it may be a read error. The genes are TRBV27 and TRBJ1-5, with 11 bases that match TRBD1. Germline lookup yields CDR1 MNHEY and CDR2 SMNVEV (reference sequence). CDR3 size: 13 residues. The trim removed 6 bases at V and 5 bases at J, leaving 0 bases unmatched. CDR3 nucleotide sequence: TGTGCCAGCAGGGGACAGGGGGATCAGCCCCAGCATTTT. As protein: CASRGQGDQPQHF.

This chain connects TRBV28 to TRBJ2-7; 8 bases agree with TRBD1. V lost 7 bases, J lost 5 bases, and 7 bases stayed unmatched. The germline gives CDR1 MDHEN, CDR2 SYDVKM. The CDR3 has 13 amino acids. DNA for the CDR3: TGTGCCAGCACCGTCAGGGGGCGGCACGAGCAGTACTTC. The encoded protein is CASTVRGRHEQYF. Variable domain in full (rest from reference TRBV28 and TRBJ2-7): DVKVTQSSRYLVKRTGEKVFLECVQDMDHENMFWYRQDPGLGLRLIYFSYDVKMKEKGDIPEGYSVSREKKERFSLILESASTNQTSMYLCASTVRGRHEQYFGPGTRLTVT.

V usage is TRBV6-1 and J usage is TRBJ1-4; 8 bases are a match to TRBD1. The CDR3 has 14 amino acids. The V and J ends lost 6 bases and 6 bases, in that order; junction bases with no gene match: 6. Per the germline V gene, CDR1 is MNHNS and CDR2 is SASEGT. Written as DNA, the CDR3 is TGTGCCAGCAGCCGCGACAGGGGCTATGAAAAACTGTTTTTT. This codes for CASSRDRGYEKLFF.

This sequence joins TRBV28 and TRBJ2-1; TRBD2 matches 16 bases. CDR3 size: 16 residues. In germline, CDR1 is MDHEN, CDR2 SYDVKM. V gave up 5 bases and J gave up 11 bases; unmatched junction bases: 9. Here the CDR3 reads CASSPQGTSGRVQQFF. The DNA of the CDR3 is TGTGCCAGCAGTCCCCAGGGGACTAGCGGGAGGGTACAGCAGTTCTTC.

The sample holds one count of this clone. The chain recombines TRBV28 with TRBJ1-1; possibly TRBD1 for D (5 bases). This CDR3 spans 15 amino acids. The germline V gene encodes CDR1 MDHEN and CDR2 SYDVKM. V lost 7 bases and J 4 bases, leaving 19 bases between the germline ends. The CDR3: CASTHNRGWVTEAFF. DNA of the CDR3: TGTGCCAGCACACATAACCGGGGGTGGGTCACTGAAGCTTTCTTT.